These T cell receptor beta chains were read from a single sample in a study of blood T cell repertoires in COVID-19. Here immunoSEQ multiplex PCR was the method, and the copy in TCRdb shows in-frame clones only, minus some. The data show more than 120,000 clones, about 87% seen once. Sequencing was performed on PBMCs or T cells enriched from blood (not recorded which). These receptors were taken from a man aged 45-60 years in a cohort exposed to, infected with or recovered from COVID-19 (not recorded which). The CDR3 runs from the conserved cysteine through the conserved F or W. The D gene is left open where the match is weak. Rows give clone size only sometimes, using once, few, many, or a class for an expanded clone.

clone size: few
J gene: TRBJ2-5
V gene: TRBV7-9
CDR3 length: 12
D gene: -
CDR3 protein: CASSRLQETQYF
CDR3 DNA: TGTGCCAGCAGCCGACTACAAGAGACCCAGTACTTC

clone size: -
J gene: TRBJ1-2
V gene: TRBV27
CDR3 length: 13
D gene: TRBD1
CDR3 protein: CASREDRVGGYTF
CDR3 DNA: TGTGCCAGCAGGGAGGACAGGGTGGGCGGCTACACCTTC

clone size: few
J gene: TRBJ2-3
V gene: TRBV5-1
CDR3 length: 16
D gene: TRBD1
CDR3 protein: CASSLEGKGAIDTQYF
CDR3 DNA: TGCGCCAGCAGCTTGGAGGGGAAGGGGGCAATAGATACGCAGTATTTT

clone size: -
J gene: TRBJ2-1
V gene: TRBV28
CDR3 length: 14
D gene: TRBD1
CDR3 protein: CASKDRELYNEQFF
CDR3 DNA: TGTGCCAGCAAAGACAGGGAACTCTACAATGAGCAGTTCTTC

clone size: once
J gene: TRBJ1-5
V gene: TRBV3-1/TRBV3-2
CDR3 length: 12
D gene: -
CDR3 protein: CATGGYGQPQHF
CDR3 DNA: TGTGCTACCGGGGGTTACGGTCAGCCCCAGCATTTT

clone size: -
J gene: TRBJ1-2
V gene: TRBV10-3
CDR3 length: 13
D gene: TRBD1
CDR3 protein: CAISRQGDYGYTF
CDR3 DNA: TGTGCCATCTCACGACAGGGGGACTATGGCTACACCTTC

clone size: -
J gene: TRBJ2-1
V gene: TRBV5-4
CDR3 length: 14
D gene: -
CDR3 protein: CASSFLEAYNEQFF
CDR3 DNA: TGTGCCAGCAGCTTTCTAGAGGCTTACAATGAGCAGTTCTTC

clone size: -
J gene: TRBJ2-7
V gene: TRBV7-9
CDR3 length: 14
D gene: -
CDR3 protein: CASSFSQQHYEQYF
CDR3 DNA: TGTGCCAGCAGCTTCTCACAGCAGCATTACGAGCAGTACTTC

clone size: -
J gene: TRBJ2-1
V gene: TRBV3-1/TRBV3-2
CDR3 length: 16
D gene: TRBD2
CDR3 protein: CASSHRTSGRNNEQFF
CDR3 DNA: TGTGCCAGCAGCCACAGGACTAGCGGGAGAAACAATGAGCAGTTCTTC

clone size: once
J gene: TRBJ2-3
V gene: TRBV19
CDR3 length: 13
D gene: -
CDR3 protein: CASNGVSTDTQYF
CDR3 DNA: TGTGCCAGTAACGGGGTATCCACAGATACGCAGTATTTT

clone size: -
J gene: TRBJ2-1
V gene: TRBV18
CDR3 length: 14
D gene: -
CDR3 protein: CASTESGSYNEQFF
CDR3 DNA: TGTGCCAGCACCGAGTCGGGCTCCTACAATGAGCAGTTCTTC

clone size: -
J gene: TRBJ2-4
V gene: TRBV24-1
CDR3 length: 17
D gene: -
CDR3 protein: CATSDPAQGKELAIQYF
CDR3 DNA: TGTGCCACCAGTGATCCGGCTCAGGGGAAGGAGCTCGCCATTCAGTACTTC

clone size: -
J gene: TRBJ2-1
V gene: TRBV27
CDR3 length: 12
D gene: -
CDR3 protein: CASSLSGSEQFF
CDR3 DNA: TGTGCCAGCAGTTTATCTGGGAGTGAGCAGTTCTTC

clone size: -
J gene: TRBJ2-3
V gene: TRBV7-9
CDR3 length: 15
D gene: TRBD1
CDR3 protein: CASSSNRGQTDTQYF
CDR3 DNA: TGTGCCAGCAGCTCGAACAGGGGGCAAACAGATACGCAGTATTTT

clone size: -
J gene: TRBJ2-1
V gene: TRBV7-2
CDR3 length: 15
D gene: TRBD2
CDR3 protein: CASSLDGRDYNEQFF
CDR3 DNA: TGTGCCAGCAGCTTAGACGGGAGGGATTACAATGAGCAGTTCTTC

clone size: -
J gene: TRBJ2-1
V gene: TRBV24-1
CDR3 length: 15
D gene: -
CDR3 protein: CATSDSGGTYNEQFF
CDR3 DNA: TGTGCCACCAGTGACTCAGGGGGGACCTACAATGAGCAGTTCTTC